This T cell receptor (beta chain) was captured in a study of T cell responses to AZD1222 COVID-19 vaccine. Whole-study context: Researchers grouped second doses given at about 4 or about 12 weeks into one pool.

Overall study results and limits: Spike was spanned by vaccine-associated CD4 TCRs, with dominance at 160-218 and 743-854. Of spike-specific TCRs, nearly half reportedly target regions left unmutated in variants. Baseline serology detected seropositivity in only six AZD1222 recipients.

On this clone itself: What it recognizes is unknown.

V lost 1 base and J lost 4; bases outside the gene matches: 4. Germline V gene data show CDR1 as LGHNA and CDR2 as YSLEER. There are 15 residues in the CDR3. The method was immunoSEQ multiplex PCR; TCRdb's version includes in-frame clones alone and lacks a portion of them. The table has 100,000 to 150,000 clones, roughly 90% seen once. V usage is TRBV4-3 and J usage is TRBJ2-7; 10 bases fit TRBD2. The sample consisted of peripheral blood, taken on day 0 of AZD1222 vaccination. The sequence derives from an adult in good health. The CDR3 sequence is CASSQGASGSYEQYF. The CDR3 DNA reads TGCGCCAGCAGCCAAGGAGCTAGCGGGAGTTACGAGCAGTACTTC.